This is a list of T cell receptor beta chains from one sample in a study of identical twins. MiXCR, run by TCRdb on the 5' RACE reads, gives a single entry per CDR3 protein. The sample yields 500,000 to 650,000 distinct CDR3 sequences, around 20% seen once. In addition, the sample was reused for a study of yellow fever vaccine responses in identical twins.

The sample comprised CD4+ T cells sorted from blood. These receptors all stem from a woman aged 18-29 years in good health. Both conserved end residues are part of each CDR3. Each record gives: CDR3 DNA, CDR3 protein, D gene, V gene, J gene, clone size. The D gene is left open where the match is weak. The size field is filled for only some rows; it gives once, few, many or a size class.

DNA: TGTGCCACCAGTGATGGGTGGCGGTTATACTCCTACAATGAGCAGTTCTTC; CDR3: CATSDGWRLYSYNEQFF; D: NA; V: TRBV24-1; J: TRBJ2-1; size: many
DNA: TGCGCCAGCAGCGACAGACAGGGCTCCTACGAGCAGTACTTC; CDR3: CASSDRQGSYEQYF; D: TRBD1; V: TRBV5-1; J: TRBJ2-7; size: NA
DNA: TGCGCCAGCAGCCCCTCGGCGGACGAGCAGTACTTC; CDR3: CASSPSADEQYF; D: NA; V: TRBV5-1; J: TRBJ2-7; size: few
DNA: TGTGCCAGCAGCCAAGGAGGGGGGACCACTGAAGCTTTCTTT; CDR3: CASSQGGGTTEAFF; D: NA; V: TRBV3-1; J: TRBJ1-1; size: few
DNA: TGCAGTGCTTCAGGGGTAGCGCCTCAAGAGACCCAGTACTTC; CDR3: CSASGVAPQETQYF; D: NA; V: TRBV20-1; J: TRBJ2-5; size: few
DNA: TGTGCCAGCACCCTAGAATCATTTTCTAGCACAGATACGCAGTATTTT; CDR3: CASTLESFSSTDTQYF; D: NA; V: TRBV7-2; J: TRBJ2-3; size: NA
DNA: TGCGCCAGCAGCCGCCCAGGACAGGGGTACAATCAGCCCCAGCATTTT; CDR3: CASSRPGQGYNQPQHF; D: TRBD1; V: TRBV4-1; J: TRBJ1-5; size: few
DNA: TGCAGTGCTAGAGAGGGGACTAGCGGTAACACCGGGGAGCTGTTTTTT; CDR3: CSAREGTSGNTGELFF; D: TRBD2; V: TRBV20-1; J: TRBJ2-2; size: few
DNA: TGTGCCAGCAGTCGGGCCAGCAATCAGCCCCAGCATTTT; CDR3: CASSRASNQPQHF; D: NA; V: TRBV6-1; J: TRBJ1-5; size: few
DNA: TGTGCCACCAGCAGAGGGGCGACTAGCGGGGCCGCGGGGCAGTACTTC; CDR3: CATSRGATSGAAGQYF; D: TRBD2; V: TRBV15; J: TRBJ2-7; size: NA
DNA: TGCAGTGCTAGAGAGAGCGGGAGTCTTCCCTACGAGCAGTACTTC; CDR3: CSARESGSLPYEQYF; D: TRBD2; V: TRBV20-1; J: TRBJ2-7; size: NA
DNA: TGCGCCAGCAGCAGGAACAGGCTTTATAATTCACCCCTCCACTTT; CDR3: CASSRNRLYNSPLHF; D: NA; V: TRBV5-1; J: TRBJ1-6; size: NA
DNA: TGCAGTGCTAGAGGCCCTAGCGGAACTTACAATGAGCAGTTCTTC; CDR3: CSARGPSGTYNEQFF; D: TRBD2; V: TRBV20-1; J: TRBJ2-1; size: NA
DNA: TGTGCCACCGCTTCTAGCGGGAGTTTTCAAGAGACCCAGTACTTC; CDR3: CATASSGSFQETQYF; D: TRBD2; V: TRBV10-3; J: TRBJ2-5; size: NA
DNA: TGCAGTGCTATTAGGGGACTCGGCTACAATGAGCAGTTCTTC; CDR3: CSAIRGLGYNEQFF; D: NA; V: TRBV20-1; J: TRBJ2-1; size: few
DNA: TGCAGTGCGAAGGACAGTCTGGCGACAGATACGCAGTATTTT; CDR3: CSAKDSLATDTQYF; D: NA; V: TRBV20-1; J: TRBJ2-3; size: few
DNA: TGTGCCAGCAGCTCGTGGCCCATCATCGCCCAGTACTTC; CDR3: CASSSWPIIAQYF; D: NA; V: TRBV7-9; J: TRBJ2-5; size: NA
DNA: TGCAGCGTTGCTCCAGGGGGTATGACCGGGGAGCTGTTTTTT; CDR3: CSVAPGGMTGELFF; D: TRBD1; V: TRBV29-1; J: TRBJ2-2; size: few
DNA: TGCGCCAGCAGCTTCAGGTCGTCAGGGGGTACCGGGGAGCTGTTTTTT; CDR3: CASSFRSSGGTGELFF; D: TRBD1; V: TRBV5-1; J: TRBJ2-2; size: NA
DNA: TGCAGTGCTGTGGGTAATCCGAACACTGAAGCTTTCTTT; CDR3: CSAVGNPNTEAFF; D: NA; V: TRBV20-1; J: TRBJ1-1; size: few
DNA: TGTGCCAGCAGCCACAGCAACACCGGGGAGCTGTTTTTT; CDR3: CASSHSNTGELFF; D: NA; V: TRBV3-1; J: TRBJ2-2; size: few
DNA: TGTGCCAGCAGCCAAGAAGCGGGACTGTATACCTCCTACGAGCAGTACTTC; CDR3: CASSQEAGLYTSYEQYF; D: TRBD2; V: TRBV3-1; J: TRBJ2-7; size: few
DNA: TGCGCCAGCAGCCAAGGAGGCGGGTATAGCTCCTACAATGAGCAGTTCTTC; CDR3: CASSQGGGYSSYNEQFF; D: NA; V: TRBV4-1; J: TRBJ2-1; size: NA
DNA: TGCAGCGTTGGGGAGATTACCGGGGAGCTGTTTTTT; CDR3: CSVGEITGELFF; D: NA; V: TRBV29-1; J: TRBJ2-2; size: few
DNA: TGCGCCAGCAGCCAAGCAGGGGTGGACAATCAGCCCCAGCATTTT; CDR3: CASSQAGVDNQPQHF; D: NA; V: TRBV4-1; J: TRBJ1-5; size: few
DNA: TGTGCCAGCAGCTTAGGGACAGACTATGGCTACACCTTC; CDR3: CASSLGTDYGYTF; D: NA; V: TRBV7-8; J: TRBJ1-2; size: NA
DNA: TGCGCCAGCAGCGTTGCTAGCGGGAGCGGATACGAGCAGTACTTC; CDR3: CASSVASGSGYEQYF; D: TRBD2; V: TRBV5-1; J: TRBJ2-7; size: few
DNA: TGTGCCAGCAGTTACGCCCCACAGGGGTCATTGGATACGCAGTATTTT; CDR3: CASSYAPQGSLDTQYF; D: TRBD1; V: TRBV6-5; J: TRBJ2-3; size: NA
DNA: TGTGCCAGCAGCTTAGTCGGGACTAGCTCCAGGGAGCAGTACTTC; CDR3: CASSLVGTSSREQYF; D: TRBD2; V: TRBV13; J: TRBJ2-7; size: NA
DNA: TGCAGTGCTAGACGAGACCCCGGGGAAAAACTGTTTTTT; CDR3: CSARRDPGEKLFF; D: NA; V: TRBV20-1; J: TRBJ1-4; size: few
DNA: TGTGCCACCAGCAGATTCGCCGGGACCCAAGAGACCCAGTACTTC; CDR3: CATSRFAGTQETQYF; D: NA; V: TRBV15; J: TRBJ2-5; size: NA
DNA: TGTGCCAGCAGCACCCGGACTAGCGGGAGATCCTTC; CDR3: CASSTRTSGRSF; D: TRBD2; V: TRBV3-1; J: TRBJ2-7; size: few
DNA: TGCAGCGCCCGGACAGGGGTGGTAGGTGAGCAGTTCTTC; CDR3: CSARTGVVGEQFF; D: TRBD1; V: TRBV29-1; J: TRBJ2-1; size: few
DNA: TGCAGTGCTAGAAGAAAAGCGGGAGGTAATGAGCAGTTCTTC; CDR3: CSARRKAGGNEQFF; D: TRBD2; V: TRBV20-1; J: TRBJ2-1; size: NA
DNA: TGTGCCAGCAGCAAAACTAGTTCCTACGAGCAGTACTTC; CDR3: CASSKTSSYEQYF; D: NA; V: TRBV12-3/TRBV12-4; J: TRBJ2-7; size: many
DNA: TGTGCCAGCAGCCTAACCGGGACACCGGACTACGAGCAGTACTTC; CDR3: CASSLTGTPDYEQYF; D: NA; V: TRBV5-5; J: TRBJ2-7; size: few
DNA: TGTGCCAGCAGCCTCCGGGACAGGGGTCACAATGAGCAGTTCTTC; CDR3: CASSLRDRGHNEQFF; D: TRBD1; V: TRBV3-1; J: TRBJ2-1; size: NA
DNA: TGTGCCAGCAGTTCCGGGACTAGCGGGGGAGACAATGAGCAGTTCTTC; CDR3: CASSSGTSGGDNEQFF; D: TRBD2; V: TRBV12-3/TRBV12-4; J: TRBJ2-1; size: few
DNA: TGTGCCACCAGCTCGGGACTAGCGGAAGAGACCCAGTACTTC; CDR3: CATSSGLAEETQYF; D: TRBD2; V: TRBV15; J: TRBJ2-5; size: few
DNA: TGCAGTGGGGGGTCTCTCTATCAGCCCCAGCATTTT; CDR3: CSGGSLYQPQHF; D: NA; V: TRBV20-1; J: TRBJ1-5; size: NA
DNA: TGTGCCAGCAGCAGAATTAGGACAGGGCTAAATGGGGCCAACGTCCTGACTTTC; CDR3: CASSRIRTGLNGANVLTF; D: TRBD1; V: TRBV3-1; J: TRBJ2-6; size: few
DNA: TGCGCCAGCAGCCAAGATCTCGGGGAGCGGGGGAGATCCTGGGAGACCCAGTACTTC; CDR3: CASSQDLGERGRSWETQYF; D: TRBD2; V: TRBV4-1; J: TRBJ2-5; size: NA
DNA: TGTGCCAGCAGTTACTCGAGGGAAACTAGCGGTCTCTACGAGCAGTACTTC; CDR3: CASSYSRETSGLYEQYF; D: TRBD2; V: TRBV6-2/TRBV6-3; J: TRBJ2-7; size: few
DNA: TGTGCCAGCAGGTCACAGGGAAGCAGTATCGGGGAGCTGTTTTTT; CDR3: CASRSQGSSIGELFF; D: NA; V: TRBV12-3/TRBV12-4; J: TRBJ2-2; size: NA
DNA: TGTGCCAGCAGCAAAGATCGTCTTGGAGCCTTGAGCTCCTACGAGCAGTACTTC; CDR3: CASSKDRLGALSSYEQYF; D: NA; V: TRBV21-1; J: TRBJ2-7; size: NA
DNA: TGCAGCGTTGTCCCTCCGGGGGGCATAGGTGGGGCCAACGTCCTGACTTTC; CDR3: CSVVPPGGIGGANVLTF; D: NA; V: TRBV29-1; J: TRBJ2-6; size: few
DNA: TGTGCCAGTAGTTCTGCAGGGACAACCTCCCAGCCCCAGCATTTT; CDR3: CASSSAGTTSQPQHF; D: NA; V: TRBV19; J: TRBJ1-5; size: few